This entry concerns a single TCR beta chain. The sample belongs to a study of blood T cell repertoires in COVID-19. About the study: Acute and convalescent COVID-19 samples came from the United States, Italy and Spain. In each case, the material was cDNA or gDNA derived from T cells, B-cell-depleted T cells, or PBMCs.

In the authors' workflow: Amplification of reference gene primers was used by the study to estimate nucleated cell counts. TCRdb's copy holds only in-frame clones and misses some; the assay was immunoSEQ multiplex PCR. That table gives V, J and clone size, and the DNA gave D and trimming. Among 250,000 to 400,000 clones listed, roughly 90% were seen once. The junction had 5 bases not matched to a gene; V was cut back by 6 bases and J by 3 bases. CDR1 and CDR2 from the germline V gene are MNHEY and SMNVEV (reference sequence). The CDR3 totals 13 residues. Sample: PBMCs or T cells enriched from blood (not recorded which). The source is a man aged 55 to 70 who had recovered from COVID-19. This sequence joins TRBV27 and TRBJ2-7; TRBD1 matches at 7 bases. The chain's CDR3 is CASSDRAFYEQYF. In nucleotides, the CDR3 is TGTGCCAGCAGCGACAGGGCGTTCTACGAGCAGTACTTC.